This note documents a single TCR beta chain sequence. This CDR3 fails to terminate in the conserved phenylalanine or tryptophan, so it likely reflects a read error. This specimen comes from a study of neurological immune-mediated disorders. Every sequencing run produced over 200 million TCR-beta sequences, and the sequences from any one run covered 15-18 subjects. One entry per CDR3 protein, called by TCRdb with MiXCR from the 5' RACE reads. The sample holds 74,000 or so distinct CDR3 sequences, around a tenth seen once. A total of 2 million PBMCs stored at -80 degrees C provided the unsorted libraries. There are 14 residues in the CDR3. CDR1 is MDHEN, CDR2 SYDVKM, per germline. Deletions cut 4 bases from V and 6 bases from J, with 12 bases between.

The J gene is TRBJ2-2, the V gene TRBV28, with D perhaps matching TRBD1 (7 bases). The receptor's source is a man between 50 and 59 years old in good health. Sequenced: PBMCs. The CDR3 nucleotides are TGTGCCAGCAGTTGGGCCAGGGGGGCCGGGGAGCTGTTTTGT. As protein: CASSWARGAGELFC.